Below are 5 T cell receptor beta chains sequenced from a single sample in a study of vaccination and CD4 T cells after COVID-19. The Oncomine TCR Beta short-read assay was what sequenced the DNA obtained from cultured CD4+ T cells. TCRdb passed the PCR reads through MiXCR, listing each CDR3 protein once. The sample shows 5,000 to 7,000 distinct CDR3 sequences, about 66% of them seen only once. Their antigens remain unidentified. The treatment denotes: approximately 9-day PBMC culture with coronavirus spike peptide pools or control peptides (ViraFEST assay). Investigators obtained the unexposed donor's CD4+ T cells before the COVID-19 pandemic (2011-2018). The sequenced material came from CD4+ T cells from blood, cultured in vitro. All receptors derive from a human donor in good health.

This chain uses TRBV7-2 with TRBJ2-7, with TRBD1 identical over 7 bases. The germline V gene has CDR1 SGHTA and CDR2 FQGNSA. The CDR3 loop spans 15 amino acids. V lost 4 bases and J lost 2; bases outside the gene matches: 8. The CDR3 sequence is CASSSPGQTTYEQYF. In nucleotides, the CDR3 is TGTGCCAGCAGCTCCCCGGGACAGACAACCTACGAGCAGTACTTC.

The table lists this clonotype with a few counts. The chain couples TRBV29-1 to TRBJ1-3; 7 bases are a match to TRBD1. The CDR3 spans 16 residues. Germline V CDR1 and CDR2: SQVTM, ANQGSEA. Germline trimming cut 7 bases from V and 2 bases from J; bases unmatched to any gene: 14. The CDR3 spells CSATYLSGTAGNTIYF. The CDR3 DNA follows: TGCAGCGCCACCTACTTATCCGGGACAGCTGGAAACACCATATATTTT.

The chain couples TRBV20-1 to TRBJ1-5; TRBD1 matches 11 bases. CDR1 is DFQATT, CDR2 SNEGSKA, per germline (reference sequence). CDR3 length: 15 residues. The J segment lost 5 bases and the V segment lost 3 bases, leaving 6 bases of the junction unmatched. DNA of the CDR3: TGCAGTGCTAGCCCTGGGACAGGGGGTTATCAGCCCCAGCATTTT. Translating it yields CSASPGTGGYQPQHF.

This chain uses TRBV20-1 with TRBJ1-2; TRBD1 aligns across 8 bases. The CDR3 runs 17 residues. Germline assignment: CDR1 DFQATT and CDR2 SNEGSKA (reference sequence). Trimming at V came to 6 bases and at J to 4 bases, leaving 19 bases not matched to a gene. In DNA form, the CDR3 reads TGCAGTGCACCAAGCCCCCTAGACAGGGGCCCTCTCTATGGCTACACCTTC. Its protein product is CSAPSPLDRGPLYGYTF.

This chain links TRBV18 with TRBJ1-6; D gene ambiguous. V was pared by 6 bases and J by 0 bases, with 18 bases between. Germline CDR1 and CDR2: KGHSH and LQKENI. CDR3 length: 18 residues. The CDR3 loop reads CASSPTDALGSYNSPLHF. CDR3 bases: TGTGCCAGCTCTCCGACGGACGCGTTGGGCTCCTATAATTCACCCCTCCACTTT.